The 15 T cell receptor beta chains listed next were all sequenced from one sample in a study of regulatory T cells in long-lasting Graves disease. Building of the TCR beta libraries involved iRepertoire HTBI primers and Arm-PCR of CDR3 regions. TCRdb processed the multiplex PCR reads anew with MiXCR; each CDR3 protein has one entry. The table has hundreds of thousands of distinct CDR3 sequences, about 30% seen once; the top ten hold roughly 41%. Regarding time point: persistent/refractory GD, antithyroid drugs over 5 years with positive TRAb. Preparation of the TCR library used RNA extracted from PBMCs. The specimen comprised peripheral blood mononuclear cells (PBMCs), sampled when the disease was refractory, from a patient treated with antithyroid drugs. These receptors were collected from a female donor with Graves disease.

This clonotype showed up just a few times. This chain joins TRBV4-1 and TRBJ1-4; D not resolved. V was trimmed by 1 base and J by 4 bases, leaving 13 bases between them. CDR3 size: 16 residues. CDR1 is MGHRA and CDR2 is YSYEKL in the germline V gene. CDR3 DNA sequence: TGCGCCAGCAGCCAAGGGATAAGTGGGAATAATGAAAAACTGTTTTTT. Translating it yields CASSQGISGNNEKLFF.

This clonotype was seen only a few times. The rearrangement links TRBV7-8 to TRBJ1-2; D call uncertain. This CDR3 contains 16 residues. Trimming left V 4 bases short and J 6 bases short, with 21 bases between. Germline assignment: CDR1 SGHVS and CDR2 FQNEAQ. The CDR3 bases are TGTGCCAGCAGCTCGGATCCCCTGGAGCCCGAGGATGGCTACACCTTC. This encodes CASSSDPLEPEDGYTF.

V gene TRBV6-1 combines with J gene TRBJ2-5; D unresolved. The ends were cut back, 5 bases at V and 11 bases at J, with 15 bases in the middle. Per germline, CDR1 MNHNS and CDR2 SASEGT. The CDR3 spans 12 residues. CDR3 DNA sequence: TGTGCCAGCAGTATCGGACCCCGTAAGCAGTACTTC. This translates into CASSIGPRKQYF.

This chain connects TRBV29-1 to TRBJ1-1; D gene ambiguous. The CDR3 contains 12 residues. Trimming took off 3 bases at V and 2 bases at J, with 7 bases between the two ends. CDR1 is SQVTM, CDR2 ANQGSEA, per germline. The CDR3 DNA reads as TGCAGCGTTGACAGCGGCAACACTGAAGCTTTCTTT. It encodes CSVDSGNTEAFF. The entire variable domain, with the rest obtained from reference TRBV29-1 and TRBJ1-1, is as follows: SAVISQKPSRDICQRGTSLTIQCQVDSQVTMMFWYRQQPGQSLTLIATANQGSEATYESGFVIDKFPISRPNLTFSTLTVSNMSPEDSSIYLCSVDSGNTEAFFGQGTRLTVV.

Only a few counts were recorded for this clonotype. DNA for the CDR3: TGTGCCAGCAGCTTCGGCGGGGGCGCGAACACTGAAGCTTTCTTT. Its protein is CASSFGGGANTEAFF. The V call is TRBV11-2, the J call TRBJ1-1, with D perhaps matching TRBD1 (6 bases). Trimming removed 3 bases at V and 1 base at J, with 12 bases between. CDR3 length: 15 residues. The germline V gene encodes CDR1 SGHAT and CDR2 FQNNGV.

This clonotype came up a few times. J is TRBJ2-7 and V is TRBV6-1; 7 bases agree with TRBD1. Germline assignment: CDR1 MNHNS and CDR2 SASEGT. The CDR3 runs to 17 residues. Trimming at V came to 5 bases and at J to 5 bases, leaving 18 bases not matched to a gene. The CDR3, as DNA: TGTGCCAGCAGTCCGGAGAGGGGGCAGTCGAATTTTCACGAGCAGTACTTC. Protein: CASSPERGQSNFHEQYF.

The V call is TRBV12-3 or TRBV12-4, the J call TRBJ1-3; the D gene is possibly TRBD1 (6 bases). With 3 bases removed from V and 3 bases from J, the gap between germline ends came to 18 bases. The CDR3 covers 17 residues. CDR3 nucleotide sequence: TGTGCCAGCAGTTTTTGGGGGAGGGGGGCCGGTGGAAACACCATATATTTT. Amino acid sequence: CASSFWGRGAGGNTIYF.

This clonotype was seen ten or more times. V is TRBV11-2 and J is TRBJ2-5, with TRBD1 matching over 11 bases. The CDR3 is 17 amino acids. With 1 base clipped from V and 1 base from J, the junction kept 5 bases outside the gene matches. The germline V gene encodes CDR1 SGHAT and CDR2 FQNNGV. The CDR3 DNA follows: TGTGCCAGCAGCTTAGGGACAGGGGGCTCCTTCCAAGAGACCCAGTACTTC. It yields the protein CASSLGTGGSFQETQYF. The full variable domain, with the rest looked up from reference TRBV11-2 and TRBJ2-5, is EAGVAQSPRYKIIEKRQSVAFWCNPISGHATLYWYQQILGQGPKLLIQFQNNGVVDDSQLPKDRFSAERLKGVDSTLKIQPAKLEDSAVYLCASSLGTGGSFQETQYFGPGTRLLVL.

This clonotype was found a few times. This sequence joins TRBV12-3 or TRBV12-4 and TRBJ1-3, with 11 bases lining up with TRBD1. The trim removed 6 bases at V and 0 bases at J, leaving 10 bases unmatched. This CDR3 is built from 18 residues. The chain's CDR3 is CASSVGTGGSLSGNTIYF. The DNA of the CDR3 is TGTGCCAGCAGCGTCGGGACAGGGGGTTCCCTCTCTGGAAACACCATATATTTT.

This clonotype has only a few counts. CDR3 sequence: CSVADRGNKNIQYF. CDR3 coding DNA: TGCAGCGTTGCTGACAGGGGAAACAAAAACATTCAGTACTTC. The chain uses TRBV29-1 and TRBJ2-4; 8 nucleotides align to TRBD1. Germline V lookup: CDR1 SQVTM, CDR2 ANQGSEA. The ends lost 4 bases at V and 3 bases at J; junction bases unmatched: 5. This CDR3 region has 14 residues.

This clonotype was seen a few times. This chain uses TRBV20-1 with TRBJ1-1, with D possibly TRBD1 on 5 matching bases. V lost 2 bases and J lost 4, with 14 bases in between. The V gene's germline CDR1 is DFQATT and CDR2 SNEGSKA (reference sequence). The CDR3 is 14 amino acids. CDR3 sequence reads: CSARPPRQFTEAFF. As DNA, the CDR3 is TGCAGTGCTAGACCCCCACGACAGTTCACTGAAGCTTTCTTT.

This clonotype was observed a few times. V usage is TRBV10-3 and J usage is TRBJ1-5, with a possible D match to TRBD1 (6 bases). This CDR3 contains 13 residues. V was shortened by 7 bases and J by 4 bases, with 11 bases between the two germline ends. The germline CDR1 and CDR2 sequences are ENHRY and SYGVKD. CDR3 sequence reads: CAITQGLNQPQHF. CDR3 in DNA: TGTGCCATCACCCAGGGGTTAAATCAGCCCCAGCATTTT.

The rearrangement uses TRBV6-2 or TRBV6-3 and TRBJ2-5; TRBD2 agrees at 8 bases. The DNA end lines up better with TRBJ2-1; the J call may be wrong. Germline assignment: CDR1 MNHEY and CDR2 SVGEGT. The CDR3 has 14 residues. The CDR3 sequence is CASSGSGSWNEQFF. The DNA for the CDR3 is TGTGCCAGCAGCGGGAGCGGGAGTTGGAATGAGCAGTTCTTC.

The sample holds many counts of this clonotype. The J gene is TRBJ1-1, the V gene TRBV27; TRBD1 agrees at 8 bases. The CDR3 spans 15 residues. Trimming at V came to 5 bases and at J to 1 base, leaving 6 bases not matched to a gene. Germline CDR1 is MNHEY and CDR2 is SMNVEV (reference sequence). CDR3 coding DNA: TGTGCCAGCAGTGGATGGACAGGGCCGAACACTGAAGCTTTCTTT. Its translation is CASSGWTGPNTEAFF.

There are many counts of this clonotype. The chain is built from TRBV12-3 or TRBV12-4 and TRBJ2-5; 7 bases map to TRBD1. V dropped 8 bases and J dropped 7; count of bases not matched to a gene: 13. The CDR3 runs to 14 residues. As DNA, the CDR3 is TGTGCCAGCCGACCTGGGACAGCAGGCGGGACCCAGTACTTC. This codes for CASRPGTAGGTQYF.